The rows below give T cell receptor beta chains drawn from one sample of a study of shared clonotypes between healthy human individuals. Repertoires were generated with immunoSEQ multiplex PCR, while TCRdb's copy carries only in-frame clones and drops some. The data contain about 1.5 million clones, 95% to 99% of them singletons. Source material: naive CD4+ T cells sorted from blood. All receptors come from a man younger than 45 in good health. CDR3s include the opening cysteine and the closing phenylalanine or tryptophan. Fields, in order: J gene, D gene, clone size, V gene, CDR3 protein, CDR3 DNA. The D gene is left open where the match is weak. Part of the rows lack a size; the others show once, few, many or a class for expanded clones.

TRBJ2-7,-,-,TRBV7-8,CASRLRYSDEQYF,TGTGCCAGCAGGCTGAGATACAGCGACGAGCAGTACTTC
TRBJ2-7,-,-,TRBV7-2,CASSSTYYEQYF,TGTGCCAGCAGTTCGACCTACTACGAGCAGTACTTC
TRBJ2-7,TRBD1,-,TRBV19,CASSITGTGNHEQYF,TGTGCCAGTAGTATCACCGGGACAGGTAACCACGAGCAGTACTTC
TRBJ1-2,TRBD1,-,TRBV28,CASSPDRVRGYTF,TGTGCCAGCAGTCCTGACAGGGTGCGCGGCTACACCTTC
TRBJ2-7,TRBD2,-,TRBV7-8,CASSWGPAGGLYEQYF,TGTGCCAGCAGCTGGGGACCGGCGGGAGGTTTATACGAGCAGTACTTC
TRBJ2-7,TRBD1,-,TRBV7-9,CASSWGTGARNEQYF,TGTGCCAGCAGCTGGGGGACAGGGGCGAGGAACGAGCAGTACTTC
TRBJ2-7,-,-,TRBV20-1,CSAAGPRYF,TGCAGTGCGGCCGGACCGCGGTATTTC
TRBJ2-4,TRBD2,-,TRBV11-2,CASSYALVAGGRIQYF,TGTGCCAGCAGCTATGCCTTAGTAGCGGGAGGTCGCATTCAGTACTTC
TRBJ1-2,-,-,TRBV5-1,CASSLPDALPGYTF,TGCGCCAGCAGCTTGCCCGACGCTCTACCGGGCTACACCTTC
TRBJ1-3,-,-,TRBV7-9,CASSSLGAKGNTIYF,TGTGCCAGCAGCTCCCTGGGGGCTAAAGGAAACACCATATATTTT
TRBJ2-7,-,-,TRBV10-3,CAISEPRLLSYEQYF,TGTGCCATCAGTGAACCCAGACTACTTTCCTACGAGCAGTACTTC
TRBJ1-2,-,-,TRBV7-2,CASSLTGYGYTF,TGTGCCAGCAGCTTAACAGGTTACGGCTACACCTTC
TRBJ2-5,-,-,TRBV5-1,CASSLDLRAASQETQYF,TGCGCCAGCAGCTTGGATCTTCGGGCAGCTAGCCAAGAGACCCAGTACTTC
TRBJ2-5,TRBD1,-,TRBV18,CASSPRDRGLGTQYF,TGTGCCAGCTCACCCCGGGACAGGGGATTGGGGACCCAGTACTTC
TRBJ2-2,-,-,TRBV7-9,CASSPGVGTGELFF,TGTGCCAGCAGCCCGGGGGTAGGGACCGGGGAGCTGTTTTTT
TRBJ2-5,TRBD2,-,TRBV10-3,CAISEWEGSETQYF,TGTGCCATCAGTGAGTGGGAGGGGTCGGAGACCCAGTACTTC
TRBJ1-1,TRBD1,-,TRBV28,CASIPQQGTPEAFF,TGTGCCAGCATTCCCCAACAGGGGACCCCTGAAGCTTTCTTT
TRBJ2-1,TRBD2,-,TRBV28,CASRLAGTYNEQFF,TGTGCCAGCAGATTAGCGGGAACCTACAATGAGCAGTTCTTC
TRBJ2-1,-,-,TRBV20-1,CSAWTENEQFF,TGCAGTGCCTGGACTGAGAATGAGCAGTTCTTC
TRBJ2-7,-,-,TRBV27,CASSLLGARATYEQYF,TGTGCCAGCAGTTTATTAGGGGCCAGGGCCACCTACGAGCAGTACTTC
TRBJ2-7,-,-,TRBV2,CASSDSSYEQYF,TGTGCCAGCAGCGATTCTAGCTACGAGCAGTACTTC
TRBJ1-1,-,-,TRBV5-1,CASRDGQPNTEAFF,TGCGCCAGCCGCGACGGACAGCCGAACACTGAAGCTTTCTTT
TRBJ1-2,TRBD1,-,TRBV27,CASRTGGNYGYTF,TGTGCCAGCAGGACAGGGGGAAACTATGGCTACACCTTC
TRBJ2-1,-,-,TRBV27,CASSLLIGGNSYNEQFF,TGTGCCAGCAGTTTACTTATTGGCGGGAACTCCTACAATGAGCAGTTCTTC
TRBJ1-5,-,-,TRBV5-6,CASSLALGRDQPQHF,TGTGCCAGCAGCTTGGCCTTGGGCAGAGATCAGCCCCAGCATTTT
TRBJ2-6,-,-,TRBV18,CASSPSFSGANVLTF,TGTGCCAGCTCACCCTCCTTCTCTGGGGCCAACGTCCTGACTTTC
TRBJ2-3,-,-,TRBV7-3,CASSLLGVTDTQYF,TGTGCCAGCAGCTTATTGGGGGTCACAGATACGCAGTATTTT
TRBJ2-7,-,once,TRBV18,CASSRDGSSYEQYF,TGTGCCAGCTCACGGGACGGAAGCTCCTACGAGCAGTACTTC
TRBJ1-1,-,-,TRBV7-9,CASSRRQTSEAFF,TGTGCCAGCAGCCGCCGGCAGACGAGTGAAGCTTTCTTT
TRBJ2-7,-,-,TRBV29-1,CSVERTDYEQYF,TGCAGCGTCGAAAGGACAGACTACGAGCAGTACTTC
TRBJ2-7,TRBD2,-,TRBV4-2,CASSLTGTSVMQYF,TGTGCCAGCAGCCTTACCGGGACTAGTGTAATGCAGTACTTC
TRBJ1-5,TRBD1,-,TRBV6-1,CASSERTGGGNQPQHF,TGTGCCAGCAGTGAAAGGACAGGAGGAGGGAATCAGCCCCAGCATTTT
TRBJ2-6,TRBD1,-,TRBV5-4,CASSLGQGYGANVLTF,TGTGCCAGCAGCTTAGGACAGGGTTATGGGGCCAACGTCCTGACTTTC
TRBJ2-3,-,-,TRBV7-2,CASSLAGVQYF,TGTGCCAGCAGCTTAGCAGGGGTTCAGTATTTT
TRBJ2-2,-,-,TRBV5-6,CASSFGAENTGELFF,TGTGCCAGCAGCTTTGGGGCTGAGAACACCGGGGAGCTGTTTTTT
TRBJ2-5,TRBD2,many,TRBV10-1,CASSATSGSRETQYF,TGCGCCAGCAGTGCTACTAGCGGGAGTCGAGAGACCCAGTACTTC
TRBJ2-1,TRBD2,-,TRBV18,CASSLTSGSYNEQFF,TGTGCCAGCTCACTGACTAGCGGCTCCTACAATGAGCAGTTCTTC
TRBJ1-1,TRBD1,once,TRBV7-9,CASSYSSGGYTEAFF,TGTGCCAGCAGCTATTCTTCAGGGGGATACACTGAAGCTTTCTTT
TRBJ2-3,TRBD2,-,TRBV19,CASSAAGVADTQYF,TGTGCCAGTAGTGCGGCGGGAGTTGCAGATACGCAGTATTTT
TRBJ2-5,TRBD1,-,TRBV11-2,CASSLVIGGTGKQETQYF,TGTGCCAGCAGCTTAGTGATAGGTGGGACAGGGAAGCAAGAGACCCAGTACTTC
TRBJ1-4,-,-,TRBV5-1,CASSLAHTATNEKLFF,TGCGCCAGCAGCTTGGCCCATACAGCTACTAATGAAAAACTGTTTTTT
TRBJ2-5,-,-,TRBV18,CASSPPSDQETQYF,TGTGCCAGCTCACCACCTAGCGATCAAGAGACCCAGTACTTC
TRBJ2-2,-,-,TRBV5-1,CASSAAGSGELFF,TGCGCCAGCAGCGCGGCTGGGTCCGGGGAGCTGTTTTTT
TRBJ2-3,TRBD1,-,TRBV19,CASLSTGEDTQYF,TGTGCCTCCCTTTCGACAGGGGAAGATACGCAGTATTTT
TRBJ2-7,TRBD1,-,TRBV5-1,CASSLASGGSYEQYF,TGCGCCAGCAGCTTGGCGTCAGGGGGCTCCTACGAGCAGTACTTC
TRBJ2-5,TRBD2,-,TRBV28,CASRRITSGQETQYF,TGTGCCAGCAGACGCATAACTAGCGGCCAAGAGACCCAGTACTTC
TRBJ2-7,-,-,TRBV19,CASSSWTSNEQYF,TGTGCCAGTAGCTCCTGGACAAGTAACGAGCAGTACTTC
TRBJ2-7,-,-,TRBV5-1,CASSLSRSISYEQYF,TGCGCCAGCAGCTTATCGAGGTCGATTTCCTACGAGCAGTACTTC